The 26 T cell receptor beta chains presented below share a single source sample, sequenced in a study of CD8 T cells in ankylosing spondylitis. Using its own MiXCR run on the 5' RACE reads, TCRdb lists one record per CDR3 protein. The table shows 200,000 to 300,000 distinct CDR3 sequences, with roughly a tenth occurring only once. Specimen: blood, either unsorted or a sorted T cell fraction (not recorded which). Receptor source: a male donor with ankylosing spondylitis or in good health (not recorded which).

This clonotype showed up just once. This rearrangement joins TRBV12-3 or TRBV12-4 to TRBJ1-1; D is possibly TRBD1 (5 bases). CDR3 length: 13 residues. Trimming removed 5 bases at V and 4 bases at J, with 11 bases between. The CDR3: CASSGSQGTEAFF. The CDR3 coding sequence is TGTGCCAGCAGTGGGTCTCAGGGCACTGAAGCTTTCTTT.

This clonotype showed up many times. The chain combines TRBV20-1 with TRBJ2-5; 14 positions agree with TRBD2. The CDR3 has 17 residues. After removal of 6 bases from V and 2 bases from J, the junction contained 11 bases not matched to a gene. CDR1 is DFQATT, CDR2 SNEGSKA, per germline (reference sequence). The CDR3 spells CSAPGGLAGALQETQYF. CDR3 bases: TGCAGTGCCCCGGGGGGACTAGCGGGGGCCTTACAAGAGACCCAGTACTTC.

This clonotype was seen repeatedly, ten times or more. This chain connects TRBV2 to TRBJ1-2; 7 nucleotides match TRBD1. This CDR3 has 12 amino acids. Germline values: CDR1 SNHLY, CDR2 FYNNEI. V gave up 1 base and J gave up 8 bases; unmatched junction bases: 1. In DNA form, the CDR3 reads TGTGCCAGCAGTGAAGTAGGGGGCGGCTACACCTTC. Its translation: CASSEVGGGYTF.

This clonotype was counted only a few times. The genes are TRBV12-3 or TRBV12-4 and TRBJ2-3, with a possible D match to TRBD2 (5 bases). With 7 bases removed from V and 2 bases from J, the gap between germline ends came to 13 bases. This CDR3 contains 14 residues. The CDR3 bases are TGTGCCAGCAATAGAACGGGGAACACAGATACGCAGTATTTT. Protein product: CASNRTGNTDTQYF.

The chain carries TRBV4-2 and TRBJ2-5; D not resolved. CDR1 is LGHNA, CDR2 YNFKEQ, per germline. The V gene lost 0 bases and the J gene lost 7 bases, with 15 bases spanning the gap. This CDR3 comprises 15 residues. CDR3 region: CASSQDETTGGTQYF. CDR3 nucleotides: TGTGCCAGCAGCCAAGATGAGACGACGGGTGGGACCCAGTACTTC.

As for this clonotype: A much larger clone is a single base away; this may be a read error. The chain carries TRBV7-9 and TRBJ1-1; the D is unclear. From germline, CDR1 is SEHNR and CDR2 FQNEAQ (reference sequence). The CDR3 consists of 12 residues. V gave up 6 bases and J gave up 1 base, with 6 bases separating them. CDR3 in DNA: TGTGCCAGCAGGGCACCGAACACTGAAGCTTTCTTT. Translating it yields CASRAPNTEAFF.

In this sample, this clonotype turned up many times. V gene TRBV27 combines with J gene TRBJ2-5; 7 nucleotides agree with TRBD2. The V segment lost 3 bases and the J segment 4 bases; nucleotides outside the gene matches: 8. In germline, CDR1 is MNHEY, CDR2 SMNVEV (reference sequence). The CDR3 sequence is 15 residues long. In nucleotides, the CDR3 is TGTGCCAGCAGTTTTGGCGGGGGTCCTGGAGAGACCCAGTACTTC. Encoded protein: CASSFGGGPGETQYF.

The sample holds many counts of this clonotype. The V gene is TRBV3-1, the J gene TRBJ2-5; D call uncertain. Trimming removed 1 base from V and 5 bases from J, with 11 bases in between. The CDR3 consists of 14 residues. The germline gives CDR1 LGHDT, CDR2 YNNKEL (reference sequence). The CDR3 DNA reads TGTGCCAGCAGCCAAGCCCAAGATGAGGAGACCCAGTACTTC. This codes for CASSQAQDEETQYF.

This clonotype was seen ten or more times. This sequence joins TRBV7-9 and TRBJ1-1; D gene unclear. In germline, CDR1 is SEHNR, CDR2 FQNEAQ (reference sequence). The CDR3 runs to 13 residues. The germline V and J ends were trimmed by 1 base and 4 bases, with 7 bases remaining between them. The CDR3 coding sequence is TGTGCCAGCAGCTTAGACACGGCCACTGAAGCTTTCTTT. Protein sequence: CASSLDTATEAFF.

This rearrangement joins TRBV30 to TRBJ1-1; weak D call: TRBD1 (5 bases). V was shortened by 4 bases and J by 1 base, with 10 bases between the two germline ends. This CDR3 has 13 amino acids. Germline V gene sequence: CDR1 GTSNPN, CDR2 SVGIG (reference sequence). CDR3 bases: TGTGCCTGGACGGTCGGGGGGAACACTGAAGCTTTCTTT. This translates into CAWTVGGNTEAFF.

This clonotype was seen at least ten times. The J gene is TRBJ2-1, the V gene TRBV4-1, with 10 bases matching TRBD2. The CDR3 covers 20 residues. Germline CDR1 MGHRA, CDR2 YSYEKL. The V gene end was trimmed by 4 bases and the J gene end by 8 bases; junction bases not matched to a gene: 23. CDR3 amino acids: CASSLFEASGRAVDVYEQFF. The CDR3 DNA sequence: TGCGCCAGCAGCCTTTTTGAGGCTAGCGGGAGAGCGGTGGATGTCTATGAGCAGTTCTTC.

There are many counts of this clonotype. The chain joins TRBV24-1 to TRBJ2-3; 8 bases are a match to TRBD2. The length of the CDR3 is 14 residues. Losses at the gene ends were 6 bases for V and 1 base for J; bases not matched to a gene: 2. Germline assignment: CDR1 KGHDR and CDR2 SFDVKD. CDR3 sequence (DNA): TGTGCCACCAGTCCAGCGGGGGGCACAGATACGCAGTATTTT. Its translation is CATSPAGGTDTQYF.

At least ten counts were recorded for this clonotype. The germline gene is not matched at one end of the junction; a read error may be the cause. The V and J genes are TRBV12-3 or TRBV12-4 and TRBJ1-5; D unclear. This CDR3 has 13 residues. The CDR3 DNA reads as TGTGCCAGCAGTCTAACATCTCGCGCGCCAATTGATTTT. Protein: CASSLTSRAPIDF.

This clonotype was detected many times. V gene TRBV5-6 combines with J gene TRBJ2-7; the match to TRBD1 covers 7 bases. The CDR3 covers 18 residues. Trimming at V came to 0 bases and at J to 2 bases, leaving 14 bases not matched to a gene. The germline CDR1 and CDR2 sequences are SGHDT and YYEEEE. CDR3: CASSLAIEGTALPYEQYF. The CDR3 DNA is TGTGCCAGCAGCTTGGCCATTGAGGGGACAGCCCTACCCTACGAGCAGTACTTC.

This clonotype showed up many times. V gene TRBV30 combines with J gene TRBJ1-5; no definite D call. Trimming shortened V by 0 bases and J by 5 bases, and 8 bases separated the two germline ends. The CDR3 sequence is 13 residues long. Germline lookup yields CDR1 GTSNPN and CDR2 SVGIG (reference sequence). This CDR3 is CAWSVEGYQPQHF. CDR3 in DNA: TGTGCCTGGAGTGTAGAGGGATATCAGCCCCAGCATTTT.

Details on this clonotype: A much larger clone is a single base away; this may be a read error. The chain's CDR3 is CASSGRQGASPNSPLHF. In DNA, the CDR3 is TGTGCCAGCAGCGGACGACAGGGGGCCAGCCCTAATTCACCCCTCCACTTT. The chain has TRBV4-2 and TRBJ1-6; TRBD1 matches at 10 bases. This CDR3 is built from 17 residues. Germline V gene data show CDR1 as LGHNA and CDR2 as YNFKEQ. The junction had 10 bases not matched to a gene; V was cut back by 5 bases and J by 6 bases.

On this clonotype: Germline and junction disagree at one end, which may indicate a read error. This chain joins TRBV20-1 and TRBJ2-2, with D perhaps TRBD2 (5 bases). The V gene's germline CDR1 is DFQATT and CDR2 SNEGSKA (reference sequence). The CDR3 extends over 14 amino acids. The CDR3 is CSTPLQGSTGELFF. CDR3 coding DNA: TGCAGTACCCCACTTCAAGGGAGCACCGGAGAGCTGTTTTTT.

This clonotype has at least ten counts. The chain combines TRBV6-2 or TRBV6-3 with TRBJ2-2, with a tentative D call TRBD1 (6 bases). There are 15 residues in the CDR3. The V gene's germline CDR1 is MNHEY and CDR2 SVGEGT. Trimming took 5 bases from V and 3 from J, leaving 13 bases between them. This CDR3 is CASSALGAYTGELFF. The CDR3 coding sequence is TGTGCCAGCAGTGCCCTGGGGGCCTACACCGGGGAGCTGTTTTTT.

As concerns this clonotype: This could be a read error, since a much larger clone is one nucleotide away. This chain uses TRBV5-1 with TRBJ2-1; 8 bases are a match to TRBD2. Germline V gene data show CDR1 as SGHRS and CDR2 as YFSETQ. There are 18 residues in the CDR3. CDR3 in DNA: TGCGCCTGCAGCTTGGGTGCGGCTAGCGGGTCCCCCTACAATGAGCAGTTCTTC. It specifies CACSLGAASGSPYNEQFF.

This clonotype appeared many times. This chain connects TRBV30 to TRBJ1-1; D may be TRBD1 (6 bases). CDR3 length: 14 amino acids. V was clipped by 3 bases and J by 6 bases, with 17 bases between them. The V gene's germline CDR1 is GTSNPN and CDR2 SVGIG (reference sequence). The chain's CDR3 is CAWSRGTDTSEAFF. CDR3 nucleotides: TGTGCCTGGAGCAGGGGAACCGACACCTCTGAAGCTTTCTTT.

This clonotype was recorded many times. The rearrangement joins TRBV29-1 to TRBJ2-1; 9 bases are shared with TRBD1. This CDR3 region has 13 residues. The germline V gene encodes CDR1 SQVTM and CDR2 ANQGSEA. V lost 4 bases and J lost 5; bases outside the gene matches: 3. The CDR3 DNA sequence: TGCAGCGTTGGTGGACAGGGGCACAATGAGCAGTTCTTC. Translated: CSVGGQGHNEQFF.

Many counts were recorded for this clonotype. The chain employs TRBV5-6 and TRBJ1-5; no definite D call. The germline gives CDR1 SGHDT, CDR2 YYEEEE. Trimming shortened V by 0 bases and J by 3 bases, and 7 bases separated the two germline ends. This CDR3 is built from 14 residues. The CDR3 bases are TGTGCCAGCAGCTTGGTCGGGTCCAATCAGCCCCAGCATTTT. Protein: CASSLVGSNQPQHF.

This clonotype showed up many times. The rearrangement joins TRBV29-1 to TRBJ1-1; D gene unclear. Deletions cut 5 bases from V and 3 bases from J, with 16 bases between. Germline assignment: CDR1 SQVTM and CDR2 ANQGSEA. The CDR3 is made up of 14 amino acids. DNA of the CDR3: TGCAGCGTTTGGGCGGGCCTGACTGACACTGAAGCTTTCTTT. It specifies CSVWAGLTDTEAFF.

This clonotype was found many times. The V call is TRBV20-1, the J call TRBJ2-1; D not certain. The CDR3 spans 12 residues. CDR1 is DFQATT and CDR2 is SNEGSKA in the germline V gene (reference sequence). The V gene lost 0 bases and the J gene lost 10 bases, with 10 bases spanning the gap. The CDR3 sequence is CSARDRREEQFF. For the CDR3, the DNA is TGCAGTGCTAGAGATCGCCGCGAAGAGCAGTTCTTC.

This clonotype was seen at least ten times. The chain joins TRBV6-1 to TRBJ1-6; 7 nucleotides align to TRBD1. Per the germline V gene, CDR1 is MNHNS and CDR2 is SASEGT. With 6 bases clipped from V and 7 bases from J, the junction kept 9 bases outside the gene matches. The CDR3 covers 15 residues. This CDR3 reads CASRDPGTVNSPLHF. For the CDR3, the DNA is TGTGCCAGCAGGGACCCCGGGACAGTCAATTCACCCCTCCACTTT.

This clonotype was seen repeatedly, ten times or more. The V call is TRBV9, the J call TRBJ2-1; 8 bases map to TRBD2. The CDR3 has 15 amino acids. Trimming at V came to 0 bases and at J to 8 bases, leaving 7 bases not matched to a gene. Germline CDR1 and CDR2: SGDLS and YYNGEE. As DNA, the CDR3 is TGTGCCAGCAGCGTAGTGGCGGGAGGATTCGATGAGCAGTTCTTC. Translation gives CASSVVAGGFDEQFF.